The 11 T cell receptor beta chains presented below share a single source sample, sequenced in a study of response to subunit inactivated influenza vaccine. A single record per CDR3 protein comes from TCRdb applying MiXCR to the RT-PCR reads. Of around 750,000 distinct CDR3 sequences in the sample, 20% to 25% were seen once. Source: PBMCs from blood, taken approximately 5 days after vaccination. These receptor sequences come from a man between 45 and 60 years old who received an inactivated influenza vaccine.

The CDR3 DNA reads as TGTGCCAGCTCACGTGACGGCATCATGAACACTGAAGCTTTCTTT. Translation: CASSRDGIMNTEAFF. The chain employs TRBV18 and TRBJ1-1; no clear D gene. The CDR3 covers 15 residues. With 4 bases removed from V and 0 bases from J, the gap between germline ends came to 12 bases. Germline loops: CDR1 KGHSH, CDR2 LQKENI.

At least ten counts were recorded for this clonotype. The genes are TRBV7-9 and TRBJ2-1; D may be TRBD1 or TRBD2 (5 bases each). This CDR3 contains 15 residues. Trimming removed 4 bases from V and 2 bases from J, with 12 bases in between. Germline-derived CDR1 and CDR2 are SEHNR and FQNEAQ (reference sequence). CDR3: CASSSGRIAYNEQFF. The CDR3 DNA is TGTGCCAGCAGCTCGGGACGGATCGCCTACAATGAGCAGTTCTTC. Supplemented by reference TRBV7-9 and TRBJ2-1, the full variable domain reads DTGVSQNPRHKITKRGQNVTFRCDPISEHNRLYWYRQTLGQGPEFLTYFQNEAQLEKSRLLSDRFSAERPKGSFSTLEIQRTEQGDSAMYLCASSSGRIAYNEQFFGPGTRLTVL.

This clonotype occurred a few times. The chain carries TRBV6-6 and TRBJ2-1; no clear D. There are 13 residues in the CDR3. V was clipped by 5 bases and J by 12 bases, with 17 bases between them. Germline V CDR1 and CDR2: MNHNY, SVGAGI (reference sequence). The DNA of the CDR3 is TGTGCCAGCAGTGGAGATGGAGTTACATGGCAGTTCTTC. This gives the protein CASSGDGVTWQFF.

This clonotype has a handful of counts. The V call is TRBV4-2, the J call TRBJ2-2; 12 positions agree with TRBD1. Trimming cost V 2 bases and J 7 bases; bases outside gene matches: 5. The CDR3 is made up of 16 amino acids. Germline loops: CDR1 LGHNA, CDR2 YNFKEQ. CDR3 residues: CASSQRGTGGGGELFF. CDR3 bases: TGTGCCAGCAGCCAACGCGGGACAGGGGGCGGCGGGGAGCTGTTTTTT.

The sample holds many counts of this clonotype. The chain uses TRBV6-1 and TRBJ1-2; 7 nucleotides match TRBD1. The junction had 17 bases not matched to a gene; V was cut back by 7 bases and J by 6 bases. The CDR3 length is 16 residues. CDR1 and CDR2 from the germline V gene are MNHNS and SASEGT. The CDR3 spells CASTYNWGQGVNGYTF. Here the CDR3 DNA reads TGTGCCAGCACCTACAACTGGGGGCAGGGGGTAAATGGCTACACCTTC.

The V call is TRBV7-2, the J call TRBJ1-6, with D unresolved. CDR1 SGHTA and CDR2 FQGNSA come from the germline V gene. This CDR3 contains 16 residues. V lost 0 bases to trimming and J lost 5 bases, with 11 bases between them. The CDR3 coding sequence is TGTGCCAGCAGCTTAGCGGGCGGGCGGAATAATTCACCCCTCCACTTT. It yields the protein CASSLAGGRNNSPLHF.

This chain uses TRBV7-9 with TRBJ2-5; TRBD2 matches 12 bases. This CDR3 is 14 amino acids long. The V and J ends lost 5 bases and 9 bases, in that order; junction bases with no gene match: 7. Germline loops: CDR1 SEHNR, CDR2 FQNEAQ (reference sequence). The CDR3 loop reads CASSRLAGVLSQYF. In nucleotides, the CDR3 is TGTGCCAGCAGCCGACTAGCGGGAGTTCTGTCCCAGTACTTC. The variable domain in full, completed from reference TRBV7-9 and TRBJ2-5, reads DTGVSQNPRHKITKRGQNVTFRCDPISEHNRLYWYRQTLGQGPEFLTYFQNEAQLEKSRLLSDRFSAERPKGSFSTLEIQRTEQGDSAMYLCASSRLAGVLSQYFGPGTRLLVL.

There are many counts of this clonotype. In DNA form, the CDR3 reads TGTGCCAGCAGTTGGACAGGGACCACTGAAGCTTTCTTT. The encoded protein is CASSWTGTTEAFF. This rearrangement joins TRBV12-3 or TRBV12-4 to TRBJ1-1; 8 bases map to TRBD1. Trimming at V came to 4 bases and at J to 4 bases, leaving 2 bases not matched to a gene. This CDR3 has 13 residues.

The table lists this clonotype with a few counts. This rearrangement joins TRBV12-3 or TRBV12-4 to TRBJ1-5, with no clear D. V was trimmed by 5 bases and J by 2 bases, leaving 13 bases between them. The CDR3 runs 15 residues. The CDR3 bases are TGTGCCAGCAGTCTTAGGTGGTGGGGCAATCAGCCCCAGCATTTT. It encodes CASSLRWWGNQPQHF.

V and J are TRBV12-3 or TRBV12-4 and TRBJ2-3; 11 bases match TRBD2. J lost 7 bases, V lost 4 bases, and 4 bases had no gene match. This CDR3 comprises 14 residues. Here the CDR3 reads CASSYSSGRNTQYF. CDR3 coding DNA: TGTGCCAGCAGTTACTCTAGCGGGAGGAATACGCAGTATTTT.

CDR3 sequence: CSAYLGGSGTDTQYF. CDR3 coding DNA: TGCAGTGCTTACCTGGGCGGGAGTGGCACAGATACGCAGTATTTT. The chain joins TRBV20-1 to TRBJ2-3, with 7 positions matching TRBD2. V was clipped by 5 bases and J by 1 base; unmatched bases: 9. From germline, CDR1 is DFQATT and CDR2 SNEGSKA (reference sequence). The CDR3 totals 15 residues.